This entry lists 13 T cell receptor beta chains sequenced from one sample in a study of control samples from healthy donors and cancer patients. Assay: immunoSEQ multiplex PCR; the TCRdb copy retains only in-frame clones and omits some. The data contain about 160,000 clones, 70% to 90% of them seen just once; the ten biggest clones take up around 13%. The sample taken for sequencing was blood. These receptor sequences come from a man under 40 in good health.

The chain links TRBV11-3 to TRBJ2-7, with TRBD1 identical over 7 bases. V lost 3 bases and J lost 0; bases outside the gene matches: 5. Germline V lookup: CDR1 SGHNT, CDR2 YENEEA. The CDR3 is made up of 15 amino acids. The CDR3 region has the DNA TGTGCCAGCAGCTTCGGCGCAGGGGGCTCCTACGAGCAGTACTTC. The encoded protein is CASSFGAGGSYEQYF.

The chain uses TRBV5-1 and TRBJ2-4; possibly TRBD1 for D (6 bases). Germline CDR1 SGHRS, CDR2 YFSETQ. Trimming left V 4 bases short and J 8 bases short, with 16 bases between. There are 14 residues in the CDR3. This CDR3 is CASSRGQIEDIQYF. The DNA for the CDR3 is TGCGCCAGCAGCCGCGGACAGATTGAGGACATTCAGTACTTC.

This clone showed up just a few times. The junction does not match germline at one end; this may be a read error. The genes are TRBV4-2 and TRBJ1-2; unclear D gene. Germline CDR1 is LGHNA and CDR2 is YNFKEQ. The CDR3 runs to 11 residues. The CDR3 nucleotides read TGTGCCAGCAGCCAAATGGGCCGGGCACACTTC. Amino acid sequence: CASSQMGRAHF.

The chain couples TRBV6-1 to TRBJ1-4; D possibly corresponds to TRBD1 (6 bases). Per the germline V gene, CDR1 is MNHNS and CDR2 is SASEGT. The CDR3 totals 14 residues. V lost 0 bases and J lost 8, with 10 bases in between. In DNA, the CDR3 is TGTGCCAGCAGTGAAGCCGGGGGCGGCGAAAAACTGTTTTTT. Encoded protein: CASSEAGGGEKLFF.

This clone was counted a few times. The chain couples TRBV19 to TRBJ1-5; TRBD1 is a possible D gene (6 bases). The CDR3 spans 12 residues. Trimming shortened V by 6 bases and J by 6 bases, and 9 bases separated the two germline ends. CDR1 and CDR2 (germline): LNHDA, SQIVND (reference sequence). The CDR3 nucleotides are TGTGCCAGTAGGGAGGGGGGTCAGCCCCAGCATTTT. It yields the protein CASREGGQPQHF. Variable domain in full (rest from reference TRBV19 and TRBJ1-5): DGGITQSPKYLFRKEGQNVTLSCEQNLNHDAMYWYRQDPGQGLRLIYYSQIVNDFQKGDIAEGYSVSREKKESFPLTVTSAQKNPTAFYLCASREGGQPQHFGDGTRLSIL.

V and J are TRBV5-1 and TRBJ2-5, with 11 bases aligning to TRBD2. The germline V gene encodes CDR1 SGHRS and CDR2 YFSETQ. CDR3 size: 17 residues. The V segment lost 3 bases and the J segment 5 bases; nucleotides outside the gene matches: 12. The CDR3 coding sequence is TGCGCCAGCAGCTCTGGGCTAGCGGGAGGTGGAGGTGAGACCCAGTACTTC. It encodes CASSSGLAGGGGETQYF.

This chain connects TRBV5-1 to TRBJ2-5; TRBD2 matches at 11 bases. The length of the CDR3 is 15 residues. Germline V gene lookup returns CDR1 SGHRS and CDR2 YFSETQ. The V and J ends lost 4 bases and 3 bases, in that order; junction bases with no gene match: 5. The CDR3 bases are TGCGCCAGCAGCCGTAGCGGGGGGGAGGAAGAGACCCAGTACTTC. Encoded protein: CASSRSGGEEETQYF.

This rearrangement joins TRBV30 to TRBJ1-3, with TRBD1 matching 7 bases. The germline V gene encodes CDR1 GTSNPN and CDR2 SVGIG (reference sequence). The J segment lost 4 bases and the V segment lost 4 bases, leaving 4 bases of the junction unmatched. The CDR3 length is 13 residues. In DNA, the CDR3 is TGTGCCTGGAACAGGGGTGTCGGAAACACCATATATTTT. Translation gives CAWNRGVGNTIYF.

The chain has TRBV28 and TRBJ2-7; no clear D gene. Trimming removed 7 bases from V and 2 bases from J, with 9 bases in between. CDR1 MDHEN and CDR2 SYDVKM come from the germline V gene. The CDR3 consists of 12 residues. The CDR3 protein is CASKTFPYEQYF. In DNA, the CDR3 is TGTGCCAGCAAAACTTTCCCCTACGAGCAGTACTTC.

V and J are TRBV14 and TRBJ1-6; D possibly corresponds to TRBD1 (5 bases). CDR3 size: 16 residues. Germline V lookup: CDR1 SGHDN, CDR2 FVKESK. The V end was cut by 4 bases, the J end by 6 bases, with 16 bases between. The CDR3 DNA reads TGTGCCAGCAGCCCCCGGGGGGGACGGACTAATTCACCCCTCCACTTT. Translation: CASSPRGGRTNSPLHF.

The chain is built from TRBV27 and TRBJ1-6; perhaps TRBD1 as D (5 bases). CDR3 length: 15 amino acids. Deletions cut 4 bases from V and 10 bases from J, with 17 bases between. The germline V gene encodes CDR1 MNHEY and CDR2 SMNVEV (reference sequence). The CDR3 loop reads CASSYRTTDMSPLHF. The DNA for the CDR3 is TGTGCCAGCAGTTATCGGACAACGGACATGTCACCCCTCCACTTT.

The rearrangement links TRBV4-1 to TRBJ1-1; D not certain. The V and J ends lost 0 bases and 1 base respectively, with 12 bases between them. The germline CDR1 and CDR2 sequences are MGHRA and YSYEKL. The CDR3 is 16 residues long. The CDR3, as DNA: TGCGCCAGCAGCCAAGATCGCAGCCGCCAGAACACTGAAGCTTTCTTT. Protein: CASSQDRSRQNTEAFF.

This clone was seen once. For the CDR3, the DNA is TGTGCCAGCAGTGAGGTACTAGCGGGGACGGAGACCCAGTACTTC. It translates to CASSEVLAGTETQYF. This chain connects TRBV2 to TRBJ2-5; TRBD2 matches at 10 bases. The CDR3 spans 15 residues. Trimming cost V 3 bases and J 5 bases; bases outside gene matches: 6. Germline V gene lookup returns CDR1 SNHLY and CDR2 FYNNEI.